These 19 T cell receptor beta chains were sequenced from one sample in a study of blood T cell repertoires in COVID-19 (dated by TCRdb to between 2020 and 2021). The method was the immunoSEQ multiplex PCR assay. TCRdb mirrors the immuneACCESS table, restricted to in-frame sequences. Some clones are absent from its copies; in checked studies, under half trace to an unresolved V gene, and the reason for the others is unknown. Counted in this sample were 150,000 to 250,000 clones; approximately 84% of them appeared once. The ten biggest clones cover 6% to 8% of the sample. The sample taken for sequencing was peripheral blood. These TCRs come from a human donor with acute or convalescent COVID-19. The donor label of this sample is uncertain.

The chain employs TRBV5-8 and TRBJ1-5; the match to TRBD1 covers 8 bases. CDR3 length equals 17 residues. Germline values: CDR1 SGHTS, CDR2 YDEGEE. V trimming: 4 bases; J trimming: 1 base; junction bases outside the gene matches: 10. In DNA form, the CDR3 reads TGTGCCAGCAGCCTTCGACAGGGGATTATCAGCAATCAGCCCCAGCATTTT. It is translated as CASSLRQGIISNQPQHF.

The chain is built from TRBV3-1 (or the pseudogene TRBV3-2) and TRBJ1-3, with 8 bases identical to TRBD1. The CDR3 has 14 residues. V trimming: 4 bases; J trimming: 2 bases; junction bases outside the gene matches: 1. Per the germline V gene, CDR1 is LGHDT and CDR2 is YNNKEL (reference sequence). The DNA for the CDR3 is TGTGCCAGCAGCCTACAGGGGGCTGGAAACACCATATATTTT. Amino acids: CASSLQGAGNTIYF.

The chain employs TRBV18 and TRBJ2-7; 11 bases map to TRBD2. The germline CDR1 and CDR2 sequences are KGHSH and LQKENI. V lost 1 base to trimming and J lost 6 bases; unmatched junction nucleotides: 11. This CDR3 is 17 amino acids long. The DNA of the CDR3 is TGTGCCAGCTCACCACTGGCACTAGCGGGAGAAGGTGTCGAGCAGTACTTC. Its protein is CASSPLALAGEGVEQYF. The variable domain in full, with the rest retrieved from reference TRBV18 and TRBJ2-7, is NAGVMQNPRHLVRRRGQEARLRCSPMKGHSHVYWYRQLPEEGLKFMVYLQKENIIDESGMPKERFSAEFPKEGPSILRIQQVVRGDSAAYFCASSPLALAGEGVEQYFGPGTRLTVT.

This rearrangement joins TRBV30 to TRBJ2-7; 11 bases are a match to TRBD1. Germline CDR1 reads GTSNPN; CDR2 reads SVGIG (reference sequence). V lost 8 bases and J lost 5; bases outside the gene matches: 14. The CDR3 has 15 residues. The DNA of the CDR3 is TGTGCCGGGGCGTACCGGGACAGGGGGGAAAACGAGCAGTACTTC. Protein product: CAGAYRDRGENEQYF.

The chain uses TRBV28 and TRBJ1-2, with TRBD1 identical over 7 bases. V shed 5 bases, J shed 1 base, and the junction held 10 bases outside the gene matches. The CDR3 extends over 16 amino acids. Germline CDR1 is MDHEN and CDR2 is SYDVKM. The CDR3 loop is CASSPDRPTLNYGYTF. DNA of the CDR3: TGTGCCAGCAGTCCGGACAGGCCAACCCTTAACTATGGCTACACCTTC.

The genes are TRBV5-4 and TRBJ1-1, with a tentative D call TRBD1 (5 bases). CDR3 length: 13 amino acids. Trimming removed 1 base at V and 2 bases at J, with 6 bases between. Germline V lookup: CDR1 SGHNT, CDR2 YYREEE (reference sequence). CDR3 DNA sequence: TGTGCCAGCAGCTTGACAGGAAACACTGAAGCTTTCTTT. It specifies CASSLTGNTEAFF.

The chain couples TRBV24-1 to TRBJ2-5; D possibly corresponds to TRBD1 (8 bases). The germline V and J ends were trimmed by 6 bases and 2 bases, with 15 bases remaining between them. This CDR3 is built from 15 residues. CDR1 is KGHDR and CDR2 is SFDVKD in the germline V gene. This CDR3 is CATSSGQGGQETQYF. The CDR3 DNA sequence: TGTGCCACCAGTTCAGGACAGGGAGGGCAAGAGACCCAGTACTTC.

In nucleotides, the CDR3 is TGTGCCAGCAGTGAATTTAGCGTGCAAGAGACCCAGTACTTC. It is translated as CASSEFSVQETQYF. This chain links TRBV2 with TRBJ2-5; D may be TRBD2 (5 bases). The CDR3 is made up of 14 amino acids. Trimming cost V 2 bases and J 2 bases, with 9 bases left between them. Per the germline V gene, CDR1 is SNHLY and CDR2 is FYNNEI.

The table lists this clone with a few counts. The chain recombines TRBV2 with TRBJ2-3; TRBD2 aligns across 7 bases. The J segment lost 5 bases and the V segment lost 6 bases, leaving 8 bases of the junction unmatched. Germline CDR1 SNHLY, CDR2 FYNNEI. The CDR3 loop spans 14 amino acids. In nucleotides, the CDR3 is TGTGCCAGCAGGGCGGGAGTGGCGAGAGATACGCAGTATTTT. Translated: CASRAGVARDTQYF.

The chain combines TRBV30 with TRBJ2-5, with TRBD1 matching 9 bases. The V segment lost 0 bases and the J segment 5 bases; nucleotides outside the gene matches: 7. The CDR3 runs 15 residues. Germline V gives CDR1 GTSNPN, CDR2 SVGIG (reference sequence). This CDR3 reads CAWSVGTGRLETQYF. Written as DNA, the CDR3 is TGTGCCTGGAGTGTTGGGACAGGGCGGTTGGAGACCCAGTACTTC.

V gene TRBV5-8 combines with J gene TRBJ2-7; D perhaps matches TRBD1 (6 bases). V was shortened by 0 bases and J by 9 bases, with 7 bases between the two germline ends. This CDR3 has 11 amino acids. Looked up from germline, CDR1 is SGHTS and CDR2 is YDEGEE. The CDR3 spells CASSLGGRQYF. The CDR3 nucleotides are TGTGCCAGCAGCTTGGGGGGGCGGCAGTACTTC.

V is TRBV19 and J is TRBJ2-1; D not resolved. The CDR3 sequence is 13 residues long. With 5 bases removed from V and 10 bases from J, the gap between germline ends came to 15 bases. Germline assignment: CDR1 LNHDA and CDR2 SQIVND (reference sequence). CDR3 protein: CASSRGVSREQFF. In DNA form, the CDR3 reads TGTGCCAGTAGTCGAGGCGTGAGTAGGGAGCAGTTCTTC.

This sequence joins TRBV7-6 and TRBJ2-7; 7 nucleotides align to TRBD1. This CDR3 has 14 residues. Germline CDR1 reads SGHVS; CDR2 reads FNYEAQ. Germline trimming cut 0 bases from V and 2 bases from J; bases unmatched to any gene: 1. The CDR3 loop is CASSLAGGPYEQYF. CDR3 DNA: TGTGCCAGCAGCTTAGCAGGGGGCCCCTACGAGCAGTACTTC.

The rearrangement joins TRBV25-1 to TRBJ2-1; D gene ambiguous. This CDR3 has 15 residues. The ends were cut back, 7 bases at V and 1 base at J, with 14 bases in the middle. CDR1 MGHDK and CDR2 SYGVNS come from the germline V gene. DNA for the CDR3: TGTGCCAGCAATCAGGCCGTGGGTTCCTACAATGAGCAGTTCTTC. As protein: CASNQAVGSYNEQFF.

The V gene is TRBV7-2, the J gene TRBJ2-1, with D possibly TRBD2 on 5 matching bases. The germline V and J ends were trimmed by 5 bases and 7 bases, with 15 bases remaining between them. Germline values: CDR1 SGHTA, CDR2 FQGNSA. This CDR3 region has 14 residues. The CDR3 is CASSPPADWNEQFF. CDR3 DNA sequence: TGTGCCAGCAGCCCCCCCGCGGACTGGAATGAGCAGTTCTTC. The complete variable domain, with remaining parts taken from reference TRBV7-2 and TRBJ2-1, reads GAGVSQSPSNKVTEKGKDVELRCDPISGHTALYWYRQSLGQGLEFLIYFQGNSAPDKSGLPSDRFSAERTGGSVSTLTIQRTQQEDSAVYLCASSPPADWNEQFFGPGTRLTVL.

This rearrangement joins TRBV19 to TRBJ2-1; unclear D gene. CDR1 and CDR2 (germline): LNHDA, SQIVND (reference sequence). The CDR3 runs to 14 residues. V gave up 6 bases and J gave up 0 bases, with 9 bases separating them. The CDR3 bases are TGTGCCAGTAGGGCCGTTCACTCCTACAATGAGCAGTTCTTC. Translating it yields CASRAVHSYNEQFF.

V and J are TRBV5-1 and TRBJ2-3; a possible D gene is TRBD2 (6 bases). Germline loops: CDR1 SGHRS, CDR2 YFSETQ. The CDR3 runs 15 residues. V was trimmed by 0 bases and J by 0 bases, leaving 8 bases between them. The CDR3 is CASSLVGTSTDTQYF. In nucleotides, the CDR3 is TGCGCCAGCAGCTTGGTGGGGACTAGCACAGATACGCAGTATTTT. Full variable domain (remainder filled in from reference TRBV5-1 and TRBJ2-3): KAGVTQTPRYLIKTRGQQVTLSCSPISGHRSVSWYQQTPGQGLQFLFEYFSETQRNKGNFPGRFSGRQFSNSRSEMNVSTLELGDSALYLCASSLVGTSTDTQYFGPGTRLTVL.

On this clone: It is unclear where the CDR3 begins or ends on the DNA, so no DNA is shown, and the CDR3 is as TCRdb lists it. CDR3 protein: CASSTLVVAGGSTGELFF. The V gene is TRBV21-1, the J gene TRBJ2-2; the DNA was not compared with TRBD2, the D call given in the table. TRBV21-1 is listed as a pseudogene. The CDR3 length equals 18 residues, ends included.

The genes are TRBV7-2 and TRBJ2-2, with D maybe TRBD1 (5 bases). Germline CDR1 SGHTA, CDR2 FQGNSA. Trimming shortened V by 4 bases and J by 6 bases, and 15 bases separated the two germline ends. This CDR3 spans 15 amino acids. CDR3 sequence reads: CASSSRAQGAGELFF. DNA for the CDR3: TGTGCCAGCAGCTCCCGGGCTCAGGGCGCCGGGGAGCTGTTTTTT.